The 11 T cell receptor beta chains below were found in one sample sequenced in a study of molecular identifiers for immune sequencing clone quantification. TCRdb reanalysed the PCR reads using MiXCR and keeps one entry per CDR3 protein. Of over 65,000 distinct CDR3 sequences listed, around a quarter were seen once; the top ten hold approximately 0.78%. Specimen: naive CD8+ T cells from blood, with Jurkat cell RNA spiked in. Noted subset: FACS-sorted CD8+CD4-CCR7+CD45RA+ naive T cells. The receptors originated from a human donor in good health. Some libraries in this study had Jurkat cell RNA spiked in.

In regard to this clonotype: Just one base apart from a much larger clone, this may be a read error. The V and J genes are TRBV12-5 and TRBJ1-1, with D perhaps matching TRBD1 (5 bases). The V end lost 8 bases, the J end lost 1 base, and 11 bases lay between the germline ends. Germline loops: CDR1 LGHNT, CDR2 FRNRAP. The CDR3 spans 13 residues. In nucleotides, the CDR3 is TGTGCTAGTTTCCGAACAGGGAACACTGAAGCTTTCTTT. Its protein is CASFRTGNTEAFF.

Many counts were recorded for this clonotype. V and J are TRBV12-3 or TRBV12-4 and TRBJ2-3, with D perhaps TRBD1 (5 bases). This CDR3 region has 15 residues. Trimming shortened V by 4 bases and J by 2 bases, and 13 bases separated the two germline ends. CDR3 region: CASSWTRRLTDTQYF. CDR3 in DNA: TGTGCCAGCAGTTGGACACGCCGCCTCACAGATACGCAGTATTTT.

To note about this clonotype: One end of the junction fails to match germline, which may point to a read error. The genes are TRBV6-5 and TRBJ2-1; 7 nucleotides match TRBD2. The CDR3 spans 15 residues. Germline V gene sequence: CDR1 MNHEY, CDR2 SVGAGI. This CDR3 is CASSPVAGSHNEQFF. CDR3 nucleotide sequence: TGTGCCAGCAGTCCAGTAGCGGGCTCCCACAATGAGCAGTTCTTC.

CDR3 nucleotide sequence: TGTGCCAGCAACCACGGGGGACAGGGGGCCACCGGGGAGCTGTTTTTT. It yields the protein CASNHGGQGATGELFF. V gene TRBV9 combines with J gene TRBJ2-2; 12 bases align to TRBD1. The CDR3 is made up of 16 amino acids. V was clipped by 6 bases and J by 4 bases; unmatched bases: 7. The germline CDR1 and CDR2 sequences are SGDLS and YYNGEE.

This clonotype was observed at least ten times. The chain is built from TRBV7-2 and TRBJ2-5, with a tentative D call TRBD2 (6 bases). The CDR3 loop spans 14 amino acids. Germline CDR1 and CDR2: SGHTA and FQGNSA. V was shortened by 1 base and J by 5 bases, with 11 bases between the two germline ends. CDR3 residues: CASSLVGGSETQYF. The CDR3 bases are TGTGCCAGCAGCTTAGTGGGAGGTTCGGAGACCCAGTACTTC.

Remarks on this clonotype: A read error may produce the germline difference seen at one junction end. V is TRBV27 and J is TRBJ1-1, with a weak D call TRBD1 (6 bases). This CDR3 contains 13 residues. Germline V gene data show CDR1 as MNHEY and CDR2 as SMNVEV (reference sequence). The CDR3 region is CASSYRVTTGAFF. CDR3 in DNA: TGTGCCAGCAGTTACAGGGTTACCACTGGAGCTTTCTTT.

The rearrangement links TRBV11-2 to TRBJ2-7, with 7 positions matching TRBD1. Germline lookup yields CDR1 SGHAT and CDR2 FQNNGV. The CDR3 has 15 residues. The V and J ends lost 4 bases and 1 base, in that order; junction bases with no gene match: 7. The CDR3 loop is CASSSMTGPSYEQYF. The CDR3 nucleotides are TGTGCCAGCAGCTCAATGACAGGGCCGTCCTACGAGCAGTACTTC.

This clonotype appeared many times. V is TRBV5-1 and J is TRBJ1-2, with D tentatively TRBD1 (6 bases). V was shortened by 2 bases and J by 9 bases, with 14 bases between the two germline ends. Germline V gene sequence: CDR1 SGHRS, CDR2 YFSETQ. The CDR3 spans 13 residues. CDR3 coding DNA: TGCGCCAGCAGCTTAGGGGACATACAAAGCTACACCTTC. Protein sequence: CASSLGDIQSYTF.

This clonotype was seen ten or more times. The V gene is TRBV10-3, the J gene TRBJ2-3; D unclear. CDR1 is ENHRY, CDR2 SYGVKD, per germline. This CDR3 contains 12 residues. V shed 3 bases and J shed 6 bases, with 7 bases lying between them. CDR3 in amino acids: CAISEEVDTQYF. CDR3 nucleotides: TGTGCCATCAGTGAAGAAGTCGATACGCAGTATTTT.

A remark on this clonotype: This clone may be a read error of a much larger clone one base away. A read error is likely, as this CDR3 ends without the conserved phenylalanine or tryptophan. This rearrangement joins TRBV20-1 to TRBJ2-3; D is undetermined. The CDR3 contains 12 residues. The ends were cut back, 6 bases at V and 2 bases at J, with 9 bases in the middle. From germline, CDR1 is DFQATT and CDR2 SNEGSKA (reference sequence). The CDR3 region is CSATGFTDTQYC. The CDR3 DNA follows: TGCAGTGCGACCGGTTTCACAGATACGCAGTATTGT.

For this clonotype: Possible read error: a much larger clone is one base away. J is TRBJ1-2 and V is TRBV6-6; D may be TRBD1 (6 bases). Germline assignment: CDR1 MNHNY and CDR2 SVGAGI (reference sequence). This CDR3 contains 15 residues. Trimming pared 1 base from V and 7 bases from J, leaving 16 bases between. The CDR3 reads CASSYWNRDKGGYTF. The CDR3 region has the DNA TGTGCCAGCAGTTACTGGAACCGGGACAAAGGTGGCTACACCTTC.